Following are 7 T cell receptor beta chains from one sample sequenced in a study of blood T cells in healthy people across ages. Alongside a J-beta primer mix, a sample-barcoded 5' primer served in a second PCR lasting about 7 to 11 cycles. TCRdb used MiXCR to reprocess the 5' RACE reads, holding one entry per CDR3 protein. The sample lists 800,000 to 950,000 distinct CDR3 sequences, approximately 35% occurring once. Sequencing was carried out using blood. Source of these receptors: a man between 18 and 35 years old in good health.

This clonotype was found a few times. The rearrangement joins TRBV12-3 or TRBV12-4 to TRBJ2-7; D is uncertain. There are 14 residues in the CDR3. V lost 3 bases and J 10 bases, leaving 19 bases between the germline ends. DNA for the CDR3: TGTGCCAGCAGTTTTCAAGGCAGAAATGCGGCCCAGTACTTC. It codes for CASSFQGRNAAQYF.

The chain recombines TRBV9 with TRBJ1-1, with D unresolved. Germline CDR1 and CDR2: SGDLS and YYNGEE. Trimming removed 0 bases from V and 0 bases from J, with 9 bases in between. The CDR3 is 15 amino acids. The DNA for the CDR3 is TGTGCCAGCAGCGTAGATGGCAGGTTGAACACTGAAGCTTTCTTT. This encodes CASSVDGRLNTEAFF.

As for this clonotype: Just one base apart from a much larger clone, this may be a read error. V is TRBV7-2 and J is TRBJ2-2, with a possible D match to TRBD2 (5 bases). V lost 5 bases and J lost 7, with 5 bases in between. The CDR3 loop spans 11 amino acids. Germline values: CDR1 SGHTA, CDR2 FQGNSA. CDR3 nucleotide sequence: TGTGCCAGCAGCCGGGACGGGGAGCTGTTTTTT. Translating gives CASSRDGELFF.

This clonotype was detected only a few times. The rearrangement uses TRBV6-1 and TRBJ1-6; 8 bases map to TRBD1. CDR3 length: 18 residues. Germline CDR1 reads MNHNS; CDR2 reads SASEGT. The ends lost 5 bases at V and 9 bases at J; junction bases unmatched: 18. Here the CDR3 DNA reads TGTGCCAGCAGTCTTATTGCCCCAACCGGGACAGGTAGTTCACCCCTCCACTTT. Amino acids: CASSLIAPTGTGSSPLHF.

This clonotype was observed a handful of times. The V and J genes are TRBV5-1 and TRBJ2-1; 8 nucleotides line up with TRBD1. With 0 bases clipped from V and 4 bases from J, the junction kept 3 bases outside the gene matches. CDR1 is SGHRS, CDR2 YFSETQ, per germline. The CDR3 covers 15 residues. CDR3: CASSLVGTGYNEQFF. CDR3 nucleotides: TGCGCCAGCAGCTTGGTGGGGACAGGATACAATGAGCAGTTCTTC.

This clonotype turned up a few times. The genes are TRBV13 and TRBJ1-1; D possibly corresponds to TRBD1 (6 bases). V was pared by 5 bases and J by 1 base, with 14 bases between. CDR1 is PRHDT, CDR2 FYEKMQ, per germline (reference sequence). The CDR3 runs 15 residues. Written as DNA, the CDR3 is TGTGCCAGCAGCGAAAACAGGGAACGGAACACTGAAGCTTTCTTT. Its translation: CASSENRERNTEAFF.

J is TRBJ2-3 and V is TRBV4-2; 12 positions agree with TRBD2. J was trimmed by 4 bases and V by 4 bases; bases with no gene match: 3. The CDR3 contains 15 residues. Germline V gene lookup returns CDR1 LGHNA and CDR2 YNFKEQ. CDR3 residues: CASSLTSGSSDTQYF. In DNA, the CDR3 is TGTGCCAGCAGCCTGACTAGCGGGAGTTCAGATACGCAGTATTTT.